This is a list of T cell receptor beta chains from one sample in a study of T cell clones after liver transplantation. Profiling relied on immunoSEQ multiplex PCR, and the TCRdb table lists in-frame clones only, not all of them. The sample lists roughly 16,000 clones, around 82% seen once, with roughly 32% in the top ten. The sample was CD8+ T cells from blood, taken around 50 months after liver transplant. These receptors were obtained from a human patient who received a liver transplant. Some T cells may be transferred from the graft donor. Each CDR3 is given with its conserved first and last residue. D genes are given only for firm matches. Clone size is stated in some rows and not others, as once, few, many or a class when expanded.

j_gene	d_gene	abundance	v_gene	CDR3aa	CDR3nt
TRBJ2-1	TRBD2	-	TRBV27	CASSFFSGSLDEQFF	TGTGCCAGCAGTTTTTTTAGCGGGAGTTTGGATGAGCAGTTCTTC
TRBJ1-1	TRBD1	-	TRBV4-3	CASSQDNRGLNTEAFF	TGCGCCAGCAGCCAAGATAACAGGGGGTTGAACACTGAAGCTTTCTTT
TRBJ1-5	-	-	TRBV5-6	CASRKQGYSNQPQHF	TGTGCCAGCAGGAAACAGGGATATAGCAATCAGCCCCAGCATTTT
TRBJ1-1	-	few	TRBV4-3	CASSQGGNTEAFF	TGCGCCAGCAGCCAGGGGGGGAACACTGAAGCTTTCTTT
TRBJ2-1	TRBD2	-	TRBV4-3	CASSQVGLAGGRGEQFF	TGCGCCAGCAGCCAAGTAGGACTAGCGGGGGGGCGCGGTGAGCAGTTCTTC
TRBJ2-7	-	once	TRBV2	CASSDGGWVYEQYF	TGTGCCAGCAGTGATGGAGGCTGGGTCTACGAGCAGTACTTC
TRBJ2-7	-	-	TRBV27	CASSFSTGLSYEQYF	TGTGCCAGCAGTTTCTCGACTGGACTCTCCTACGAGCAGTACTTC
TRBJ2-4	-	-	TRBV27	CASSLTGADIQYF	TGTGCCAGCAGTTTAACGGGGGCCGACATTCAGTACTTC
TRBJ2-1	-	-	TRBV12-5	CASGSWTVLNEQFF	TGTGCTAGTGGCTCCTGGACGGTTTTGAATGAGCAGTTCTTC
TRBJ2-7	-	-	TRBV7-9	CASSPPVGGTYEQYF	TGTGCCAGCAGTCCGCCCGTCGGGGGTACCTACGAGCAGTACTTC
TRBJ2-1	TRBD1	once	TRBV7-9	CASSWRDRGTNEQFF	TGTGCCAGCAGCTGGCGGGACAGGGGAACCAATGAGCAGTTCTTC
TRBJ2-3	TRBD2	-	TRBV28	CASSLSGSGSDTQYF	TGTGCCAGCAGTCTTAGCGGGTCTGGCTCAGATACGCAGTATTTT
TRBJ2-5	TRBD2	once	TRBV11-2	CASSSSSGETQYF	TGTGCCAGCAGCTCATCTAGCGGAGAGACCCAGTACTTC
TRBJ2-7	-	-	TRBV7-6	CASSDNPGTPYEQYF	TGTGCCAGCAGCGACAACCCAGGTACACCCTACGAGCAGTACTTC
TRBJ1-6	-	-	TRBV9	CASSVSGGHSPLHF	TGTGCCAGCAGCGTCTCGGGGGGGCATTCACCCCTCCACTTT
TRBJ1-5	-	-	TRBV9	CASSENWDSNQPQHF	TGTGCCAGCAGCGAGAATTGGGATAGCAATCAGCCCCAGCATTTT
TRBJ2-2	TRBD2	-	TRBV6-1	CASSEFNWRTSGRGGELFF	TGTGCCAGCAGCGAATTTAACTGGCGGACTAGCGGGAGAGGCGGGGAGCTGTTTTTT
TRBJ2-7	-	-	TRBV11-2	CASSLGSVSYEQYF	TGTGCCAGCAGCTTAGGGAGCGTCTCCTACGAGCAGTACTTC
TRBJ2-7	TRBD2	-	TRBV11-3	CASSSEREKASYEQYF	TGTGCCAGCAGCTCGGAGCGGGAGAAAGCTTCCTACGAGCAGTACTTC
TRBJ2-5	TRBD1	-	TRBV14	CASRLTGIGQETQYF	TGTGCCAGCAGGTTGACAGGGATCGGTCAAGAGACCCAGTACTTC
TRBJ1-1	-	-	TRBV11-2	CASSIPGTPGAFF	TGTGCCAGCAGCATACCAGGGACCCCGGGTGCTTTCTTT
TRBJ2-7	TRBD1	few	TRBV4-1	CASSQETGQGREQYF	TGCGCCAGCAGCCAAGAAACGGGACAGGGCCGCGAGCAGTACTTC
TRBJ2-6	-	many	TRBV19	CASSIGTGANVLTF	TGTGCCAGTAGTATAGGAACTGGGGCCAACGTCCTGACTTTC